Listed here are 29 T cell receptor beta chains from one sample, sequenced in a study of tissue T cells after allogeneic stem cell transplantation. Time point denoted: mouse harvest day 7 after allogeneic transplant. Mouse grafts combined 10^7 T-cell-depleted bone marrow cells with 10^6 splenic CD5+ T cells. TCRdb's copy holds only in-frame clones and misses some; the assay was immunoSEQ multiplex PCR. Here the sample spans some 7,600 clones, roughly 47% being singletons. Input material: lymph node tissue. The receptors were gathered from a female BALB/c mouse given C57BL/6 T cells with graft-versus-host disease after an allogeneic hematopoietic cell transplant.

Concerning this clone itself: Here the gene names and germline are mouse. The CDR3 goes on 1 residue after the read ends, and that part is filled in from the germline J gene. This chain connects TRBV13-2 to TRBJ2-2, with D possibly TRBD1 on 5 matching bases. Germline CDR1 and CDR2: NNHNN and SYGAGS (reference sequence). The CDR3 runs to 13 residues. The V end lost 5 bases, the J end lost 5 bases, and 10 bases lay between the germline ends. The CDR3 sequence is CASGGEETGQLYF. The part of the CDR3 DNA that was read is TGTGCCAGCGGAGGGGAGGAGACCGGGCAGCTCTAC.

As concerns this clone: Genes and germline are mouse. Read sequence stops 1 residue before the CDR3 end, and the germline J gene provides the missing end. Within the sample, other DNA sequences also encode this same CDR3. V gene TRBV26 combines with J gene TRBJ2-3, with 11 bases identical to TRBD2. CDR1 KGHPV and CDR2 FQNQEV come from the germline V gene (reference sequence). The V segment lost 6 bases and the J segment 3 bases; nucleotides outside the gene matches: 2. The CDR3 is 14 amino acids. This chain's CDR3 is CASSRDWGAETLYF. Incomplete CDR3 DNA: TGTGCCAGCAGCCGGGACTGGGGGGCAGAAACGCTGTAT. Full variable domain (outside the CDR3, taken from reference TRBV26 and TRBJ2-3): NSKVIQTPRYLVKGQGQKAKMRCIPEKGHPVVFWYQQNKNNEFKFLINFQNQEVLQQIDMTEKRFSAECPSNSPCSLEIQSSEAGDSALYLCASSRDWGAETLYFGSGTRLTVL.

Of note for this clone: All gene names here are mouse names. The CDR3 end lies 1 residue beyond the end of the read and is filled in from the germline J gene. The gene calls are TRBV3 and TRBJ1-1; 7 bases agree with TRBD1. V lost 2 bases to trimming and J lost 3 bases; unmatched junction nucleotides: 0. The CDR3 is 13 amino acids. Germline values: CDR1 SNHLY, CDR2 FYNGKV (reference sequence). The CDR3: CASSLQGDTEVFF. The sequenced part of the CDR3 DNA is TGTGCCAGCAGCTTACAGGGGGACACAGAAGTCTTC.

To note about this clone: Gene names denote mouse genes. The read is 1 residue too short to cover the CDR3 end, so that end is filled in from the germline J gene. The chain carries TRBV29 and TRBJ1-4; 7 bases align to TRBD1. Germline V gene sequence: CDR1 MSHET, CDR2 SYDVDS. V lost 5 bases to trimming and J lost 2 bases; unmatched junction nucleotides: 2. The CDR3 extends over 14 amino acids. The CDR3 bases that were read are TGTGCTAGCAGTCGACAGGGCTCCAACGAAAGATTATTT. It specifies CASSRQGSNERLF. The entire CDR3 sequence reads CASSRQGSNERLFF.

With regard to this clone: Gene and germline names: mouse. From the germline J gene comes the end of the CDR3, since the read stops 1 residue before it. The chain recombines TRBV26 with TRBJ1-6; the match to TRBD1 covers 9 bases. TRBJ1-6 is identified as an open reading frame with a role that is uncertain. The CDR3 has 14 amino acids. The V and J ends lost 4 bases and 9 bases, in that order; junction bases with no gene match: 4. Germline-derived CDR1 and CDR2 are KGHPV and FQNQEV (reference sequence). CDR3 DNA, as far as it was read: TGTGCCAGCAGTCCAGGACAGGGGAGTTCGCCCCTCTAC. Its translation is CASSPGQGSSPLY. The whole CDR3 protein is CASSPGQGSSPLYF.

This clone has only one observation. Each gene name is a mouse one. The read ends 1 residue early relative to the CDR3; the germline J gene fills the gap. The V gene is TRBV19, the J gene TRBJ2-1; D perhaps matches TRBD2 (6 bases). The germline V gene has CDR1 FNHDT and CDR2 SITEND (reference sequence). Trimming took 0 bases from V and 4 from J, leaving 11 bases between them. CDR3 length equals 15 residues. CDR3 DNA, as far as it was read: TGTGCCAGCAGTATAGTTGGGGGAGGATATGCTGAGCAGTTC. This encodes CASSIVGGGYAEQF. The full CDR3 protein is CASSIVGGGYAEQFF.

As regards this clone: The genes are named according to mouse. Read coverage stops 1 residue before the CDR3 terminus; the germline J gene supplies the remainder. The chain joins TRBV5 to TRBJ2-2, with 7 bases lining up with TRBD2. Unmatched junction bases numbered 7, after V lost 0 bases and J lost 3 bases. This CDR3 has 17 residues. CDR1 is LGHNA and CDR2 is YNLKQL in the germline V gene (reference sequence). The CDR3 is CASSQDSGGGDTGQLYF. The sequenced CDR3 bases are TGTGCCAGCAGCCAAGATAGCGGGGGGGGAGACACCGGGCAGCTCTAC.

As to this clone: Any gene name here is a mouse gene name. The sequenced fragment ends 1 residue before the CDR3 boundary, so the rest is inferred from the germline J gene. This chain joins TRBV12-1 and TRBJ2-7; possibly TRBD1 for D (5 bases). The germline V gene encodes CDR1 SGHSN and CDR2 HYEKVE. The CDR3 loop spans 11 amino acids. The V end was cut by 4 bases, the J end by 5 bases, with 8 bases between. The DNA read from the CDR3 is TGTGCCAGCTCACTGACAGATGAACAGTAC. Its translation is CASSLTDEQY. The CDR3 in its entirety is CASSLTDEQYF.

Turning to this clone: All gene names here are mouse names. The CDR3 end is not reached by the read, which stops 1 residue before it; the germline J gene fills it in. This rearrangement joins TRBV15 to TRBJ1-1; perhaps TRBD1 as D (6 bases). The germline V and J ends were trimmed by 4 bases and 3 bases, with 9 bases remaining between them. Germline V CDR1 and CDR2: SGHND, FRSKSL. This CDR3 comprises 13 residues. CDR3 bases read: TGTGCCAGCAGTTGGCAGGGGCACACAGAAGTCTTC. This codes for CASSWQGHTEVF. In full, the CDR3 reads CASSWQGHTEVFF.

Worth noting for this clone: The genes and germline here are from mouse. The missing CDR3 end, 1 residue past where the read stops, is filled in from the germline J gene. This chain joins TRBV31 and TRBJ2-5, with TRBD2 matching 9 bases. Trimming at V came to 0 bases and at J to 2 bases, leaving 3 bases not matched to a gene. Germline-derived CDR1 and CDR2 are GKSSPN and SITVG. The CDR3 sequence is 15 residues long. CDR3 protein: CAWSLAWGGQDTQYF. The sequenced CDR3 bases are TGTGCCTGGAGTCTAGCCTGGGGGGGCCAAGACACCCAGTAC.

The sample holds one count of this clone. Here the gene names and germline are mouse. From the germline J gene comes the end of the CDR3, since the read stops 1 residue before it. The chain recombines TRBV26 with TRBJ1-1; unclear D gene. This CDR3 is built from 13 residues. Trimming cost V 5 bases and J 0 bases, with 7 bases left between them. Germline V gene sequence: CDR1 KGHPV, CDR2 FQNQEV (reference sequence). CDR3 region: CASSYNANTEVFF. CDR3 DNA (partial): TGTGCCAGCAGTTACAATGCAAACACAGAAGTCTTC. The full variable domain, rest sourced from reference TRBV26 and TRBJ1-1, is NSKVIQTPRYLVKGQGQKAKMRCIPEKGHPVVFWYQQNKNNEFKFLINFQNQEVLQQIDMTEKRFSAECPSNSPCSLEIQSSEAGDSALYLCASSYNANTEVFFGKGTRLTVV.

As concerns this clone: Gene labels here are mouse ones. The chain's CDR3 is CASSPGTGLSGNTLYF. Partial CDR3 DNA: TGTGCCAGCAGCCCCGGGACAGGGCTTTCTGGAAATACGCTCTAT. This rearrangement joins TRBV26 to TRBJ1-3, with TRBD1 matching over 9 bases. The CDR3 extends 1 residue past the end of the read, so its final part is completed from the germline J gene. Germline values: CDR1 KGHPV, CDR2 FQNQEV (reference sequence). Unmatched junction bases numbered 6, after V lost 6 bases and J lost 0 bases. The CDR3 length is 16 residues.

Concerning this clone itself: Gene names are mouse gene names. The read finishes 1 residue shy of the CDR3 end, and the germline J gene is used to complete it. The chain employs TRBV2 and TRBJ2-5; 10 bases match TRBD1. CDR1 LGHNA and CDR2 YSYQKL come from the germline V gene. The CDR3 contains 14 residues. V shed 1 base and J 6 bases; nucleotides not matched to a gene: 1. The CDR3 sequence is CASSQVGQGDTQYF. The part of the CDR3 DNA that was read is TGTGCCAGCAGCCAAGTGGGACAGGGGGACACCCAGTAC.

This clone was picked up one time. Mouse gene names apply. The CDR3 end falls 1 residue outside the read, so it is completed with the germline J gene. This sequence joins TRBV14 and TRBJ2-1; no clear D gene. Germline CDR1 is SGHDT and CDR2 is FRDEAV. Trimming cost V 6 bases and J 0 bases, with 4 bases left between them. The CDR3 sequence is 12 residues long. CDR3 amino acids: CASNGNYAEQFF. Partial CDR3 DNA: TGTGCCAGCAACGGTAACTATGCTGAGCAGTTC. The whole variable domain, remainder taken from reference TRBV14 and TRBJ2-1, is EAGVTQSPRYAVLQEGQAVSFWCDPISGHDTLYWYQQPRDQGPQLLVYFRDEAVIDNSQLPSDRFSAVRPKGTNSTLKIQSAKQGDTATYLCASNGNYAEQFFGPGTRLTVL.

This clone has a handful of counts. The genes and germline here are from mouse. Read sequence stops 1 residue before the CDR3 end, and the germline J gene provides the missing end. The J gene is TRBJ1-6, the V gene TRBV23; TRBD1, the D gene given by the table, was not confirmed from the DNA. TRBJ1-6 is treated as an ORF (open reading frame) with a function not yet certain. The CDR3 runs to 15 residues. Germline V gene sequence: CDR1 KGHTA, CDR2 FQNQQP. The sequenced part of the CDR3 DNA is TGCTCCAGCAGTCAGGGACAGGGGAATAATTCGCCCCTCTAC. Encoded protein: CSSSQGQGNNSPLY. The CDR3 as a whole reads CSSSQGQGNNSPLYF.

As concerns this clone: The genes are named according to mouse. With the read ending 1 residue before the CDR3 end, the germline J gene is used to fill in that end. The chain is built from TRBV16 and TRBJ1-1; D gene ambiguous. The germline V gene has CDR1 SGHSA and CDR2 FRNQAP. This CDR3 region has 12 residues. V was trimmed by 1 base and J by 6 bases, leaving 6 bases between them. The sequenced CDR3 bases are TGTGCAAGCAGCTTAGCGACACCAGAAGTCTTC. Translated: CASSLATPEVF. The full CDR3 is CASSLATPEVFF.

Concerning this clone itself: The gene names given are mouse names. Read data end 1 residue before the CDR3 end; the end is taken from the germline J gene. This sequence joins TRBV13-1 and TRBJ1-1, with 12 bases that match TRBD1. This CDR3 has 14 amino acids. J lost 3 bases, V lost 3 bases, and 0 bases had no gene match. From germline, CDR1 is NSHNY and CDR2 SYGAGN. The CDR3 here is CASSGDRGHTEVFF. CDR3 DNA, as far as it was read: TGTGCCAGCAGTGGGGACAGGGGGCACACAGAAGTCTTC.

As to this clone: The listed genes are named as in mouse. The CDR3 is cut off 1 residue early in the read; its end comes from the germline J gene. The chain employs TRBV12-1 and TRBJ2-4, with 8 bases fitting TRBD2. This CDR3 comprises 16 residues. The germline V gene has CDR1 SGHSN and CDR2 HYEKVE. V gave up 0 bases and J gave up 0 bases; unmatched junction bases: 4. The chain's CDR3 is CASSLGWGVSQNTLYF. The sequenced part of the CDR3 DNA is TGTGCCAGCTCTCTCGGCTGGGGGGTTAGTCAAAACACCTTGTAC.

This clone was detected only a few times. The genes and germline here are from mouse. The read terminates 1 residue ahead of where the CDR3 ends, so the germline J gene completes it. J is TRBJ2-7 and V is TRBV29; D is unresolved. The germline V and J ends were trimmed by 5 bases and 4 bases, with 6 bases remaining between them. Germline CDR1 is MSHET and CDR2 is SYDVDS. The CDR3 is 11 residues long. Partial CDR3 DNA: TGTGCTAGCAGTACGGTTTATGAACAGTAC. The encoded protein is CASSTVYEQY. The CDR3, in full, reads CASSTVYEQYF.

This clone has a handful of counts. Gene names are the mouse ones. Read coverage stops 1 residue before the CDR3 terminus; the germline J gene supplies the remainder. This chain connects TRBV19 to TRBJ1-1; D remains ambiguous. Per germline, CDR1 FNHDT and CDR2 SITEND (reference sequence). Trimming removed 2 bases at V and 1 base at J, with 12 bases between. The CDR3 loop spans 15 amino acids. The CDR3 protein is CASSIGRPLNTEVFF. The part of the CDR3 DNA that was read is TGTGCCAGCAGTATCGGCAGGCCTCTAAACACAGAAGTCTTC.

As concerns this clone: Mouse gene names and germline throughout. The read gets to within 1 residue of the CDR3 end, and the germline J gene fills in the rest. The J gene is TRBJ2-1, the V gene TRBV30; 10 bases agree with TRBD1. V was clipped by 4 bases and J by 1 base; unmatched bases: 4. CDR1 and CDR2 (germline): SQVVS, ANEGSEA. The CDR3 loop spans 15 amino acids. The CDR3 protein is CSSTPGQGNYAEQFF. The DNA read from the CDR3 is TGTAGTTCTACCCCGGGACAGGGGAACTATGCTGAGCAGTTC.

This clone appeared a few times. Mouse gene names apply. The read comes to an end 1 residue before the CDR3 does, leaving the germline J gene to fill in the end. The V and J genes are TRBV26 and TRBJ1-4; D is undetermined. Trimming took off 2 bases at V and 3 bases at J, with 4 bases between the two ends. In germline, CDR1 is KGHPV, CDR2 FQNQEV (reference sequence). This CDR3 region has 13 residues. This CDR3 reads CASSLPANERLFF. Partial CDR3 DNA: TGTGCCAGCAGTCTGCCAGCCAACGAAAGATTATTT. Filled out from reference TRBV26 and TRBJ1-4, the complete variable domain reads NSKVIQTPRYLVKGQGQKAKMRCIPEKGHPVVFWYQQNKNNEFKFLINFQNQEVLQQIDMTEKRFSAECPSNSPCSLEIQSSEAGDSALYLCASSLPANERLFFGHGTKLSVL.

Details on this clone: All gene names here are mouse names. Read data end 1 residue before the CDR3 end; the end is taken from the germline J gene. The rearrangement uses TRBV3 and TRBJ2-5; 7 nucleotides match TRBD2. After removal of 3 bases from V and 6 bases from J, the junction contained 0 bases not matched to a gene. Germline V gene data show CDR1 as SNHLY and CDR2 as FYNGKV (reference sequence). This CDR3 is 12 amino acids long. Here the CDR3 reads CASSFWGDTQYF. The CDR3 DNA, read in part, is TGTGCCAGCAGCTTCTGGGGGGACACCCAGTAC.

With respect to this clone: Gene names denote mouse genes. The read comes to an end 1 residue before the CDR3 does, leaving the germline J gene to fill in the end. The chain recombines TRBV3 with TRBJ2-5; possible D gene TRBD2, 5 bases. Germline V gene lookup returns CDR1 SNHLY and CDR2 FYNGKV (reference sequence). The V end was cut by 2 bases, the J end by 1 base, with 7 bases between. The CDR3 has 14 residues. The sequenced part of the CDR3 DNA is TGTGCCAGCAGCTTAAACTGGTACCAAGACACCCAGTAC. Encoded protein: CASSLNWYQDTQY. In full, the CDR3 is CASSLNWYQDTQYF.

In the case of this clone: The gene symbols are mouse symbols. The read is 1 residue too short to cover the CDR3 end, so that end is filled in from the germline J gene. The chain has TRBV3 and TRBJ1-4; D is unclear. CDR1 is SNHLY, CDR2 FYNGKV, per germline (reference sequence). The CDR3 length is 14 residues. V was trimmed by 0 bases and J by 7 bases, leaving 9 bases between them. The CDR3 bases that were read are TGTGCCAGCAGCTTAGCCAGCCTCACCGAAAGATTATTT. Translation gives CASSLASLTERLF. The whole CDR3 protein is CASSLASLTERLFF.

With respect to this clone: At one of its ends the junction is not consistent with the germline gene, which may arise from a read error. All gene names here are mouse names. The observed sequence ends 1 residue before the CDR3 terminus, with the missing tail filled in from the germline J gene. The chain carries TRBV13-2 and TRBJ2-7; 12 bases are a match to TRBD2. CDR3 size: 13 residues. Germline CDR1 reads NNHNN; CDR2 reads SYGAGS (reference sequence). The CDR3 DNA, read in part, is TGTGCCAGCAGTGACTGGGGGGGCAATGAACAGTAC. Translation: CASSDWGGNEQY. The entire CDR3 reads CASSDWGGNEQYF.

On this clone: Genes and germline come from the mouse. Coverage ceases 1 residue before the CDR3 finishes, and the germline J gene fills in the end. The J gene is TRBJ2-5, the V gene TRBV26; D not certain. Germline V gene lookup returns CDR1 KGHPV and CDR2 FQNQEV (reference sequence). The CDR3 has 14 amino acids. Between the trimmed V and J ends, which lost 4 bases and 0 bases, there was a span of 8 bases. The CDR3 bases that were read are TGTGCCAGCAGTCCTTCAATTAACCAAGACACCCAGTAC. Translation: CASSPSINQDTQY. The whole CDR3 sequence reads CASSPSINQDTQYF.

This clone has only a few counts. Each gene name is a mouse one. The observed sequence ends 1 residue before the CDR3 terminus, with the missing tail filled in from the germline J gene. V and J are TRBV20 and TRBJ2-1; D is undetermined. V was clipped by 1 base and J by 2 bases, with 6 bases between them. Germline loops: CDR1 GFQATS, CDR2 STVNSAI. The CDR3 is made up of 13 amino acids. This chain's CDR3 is CGARGADYAEQFF. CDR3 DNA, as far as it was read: TGTGGTGCTAGGGGGGCAGACTATGCTGAGCAGTTC.

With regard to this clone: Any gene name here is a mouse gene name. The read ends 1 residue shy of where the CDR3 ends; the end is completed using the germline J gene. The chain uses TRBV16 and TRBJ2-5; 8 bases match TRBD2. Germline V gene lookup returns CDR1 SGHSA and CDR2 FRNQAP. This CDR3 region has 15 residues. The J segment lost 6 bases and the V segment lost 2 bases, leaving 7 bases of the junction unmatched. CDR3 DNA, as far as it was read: TGTGCAAGCAGCTTATACCTGGGGGGAGGGGACACCCAGTAC. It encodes CASSLYLGGGDTQY. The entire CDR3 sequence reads CASSLYLGGGDTQYF.